The 25 T cell receptor beta chains reported below all come from one sample, sequenced in a study of blood T cell repertoires in COVID-19. This table comes from immunoSEQ multiplex PCR, and its TCRdb copy is limited to in-frame clones, with some not included. The data hold roughly 220,000 clones, with around 86% observed a single time. The sample consisted of peripheral blood. The receptor source for this set is a man in his thirties or forties who had recovered from COVID-19.

The chain employs TRBV6-5 and TRBJ1-3, with D hard to call. V shed 7 bases and J shed 9 bases, with 7 bases lying between them. Germline loops: CDR1 MNHEY, CDR2 SVGAGI. The CDR3 totals 10 residues. The CDR3 here is CASTVSTIYF. Here the CDR3 DNA reads TGTGCCAGCACAGTCTCCACCATATATTTT.

The gene calls are TRBV25-1 and TRBJ2-5; TRBD2 matches 8 bases. The trim removed 6 bases at V and 1 base at J, leaving 4 bases unmatched. CDR1 is MGHDK, CDR2 SYGVNS, per germline. This CDR3 is built from 14 residues. CDR3 DNA: TGTGCCAGCAGCGCCGCGGGGGGCCAAGAGACCCAGTACTTC. It specifies CASSAAGGQETQYF.

CDR3 coding DNA: TGTGCCAGCAGCTTAGGCAGGGGAAACAATCAGCCCCAGCATTTT. It encodes CASSLGRGNNQPQHF. The V and J genes are TRBV7-9 and TRBJ1-5; tentative D call: TRBD1 (6 bases). CDR3 length equals 15 residues. CDR1 is SEHNR and CDR2 is FQNEAQ in the germline V gene (reference sequence). Trimming took off 1 base at V and 3 bases at J, with 10 bases between the two ends.

With respect to this clone: Other DNA sequences from this sample encode an identical CDR3 as well. The rearrangement joins TRBV7-9 to TRBJ1-1, with a weak D call TRBD1 (5 bases). CDR1 is SEHNR and CDR2 is FQNEAQ in the germline V gene (reference sequence). There are 13 residues in the CDR3. The V and J ends lost 4 bases and 5 bases respectively, with 11 bases between them. The CDR3 reads CASSSPGGTEAFF. The CDR3, as DNA: TGTGCCAGCAGCTCCCCCGGGGGGACTGAAGCTTTCTTT.

The chain has TRBV21-1 and TRBJ2-2; the tabulated D call, TRBD1, remains unverified against the DNA. TRBV21-1 is listed as a pseudogene. CDR3 size: 15 residues. CDR3 coding DNA: TGTGCCAGCAGCGAGCGGGACAGGGAAACCGGGGAGCTGTTTTTT. This sequence encodes CASSERDRETGELFF.

This clone occurred once. V is TRBV5-6 and J is TRBJ1-1; D might be TRBD1 (6 bases). With 2 bases removed from V and 5 bases from J, the gap between germline ends came to 22 bases. CDR1 is SGHDT and CDR2 is YYEEEE in the germline V gene. The CDR3 runs to 17 residues. The CDR3 DNA follows: TGTGCCAGCAGCTTTCCACAGAGGGGGGGCTTGGAAACTGAAGCTTTCTTT. This translates into CASSFPQRGGLETEAFF.

The rearrangement joins TRBV3-1 (or the pseudogene TRBV3-2) to TRBJ1-3; 7 bases are a match to TRBD1. V dropped 1 base and J dropped 0; count of bases not matched to a gene: 6. Germline V gene sequence: CDR1 LGHDT, CDR2 YNNKEL (reference sequence). The CDR3 is 17 amino acids. This chain's CDR3 is CASSQVPSGGSGNTIYF. DNA of the CDR3: TGTGCCAGCAGCCAAGTTCCGTCAGGGGGCTCTGGAAACACCATATATTTT.

This chain uses TRBV30 with TRBJ1-5; D call uncertain. Trimming took 0 bases from V and 5 from J, leaving 14 bases between them. Germline CDR1 GTSNPN, CDR2 SVGIG (reference sequence). The CDR3 runs 15 residues. In DNA, the CDR3 is TGTGCCTGGAGTGTAGAATGGCAGGCTGATCAGCCCCAGCATTTT. It codes for CAWSVEWQADQPQHF.

V is TRBV14 and J is TRBJ2-2; maybe TRBD2 (5 bases). V lost 5 bases to trimming and J lost 1 base, with 11 bases between them. The CDR3 consists of 15 residues. Germline V gene sequence: CDR1 SGHDN, CDR2 FVKESK. This chain's CDR3 is CASSARLQNTGELFF. The DNA for the CDR3 is TGTGCCAGCAGCGCTCGACTACAGAACACCGGGGAGCTGTTTTTT.

The chain employs TRBV18 and TRBJ2-6; 14 positions match TRBD2. This CDR3 has 20 residues. CDR1 is KGHSH and CDR2 is LQKENI in the germline V gene. V lost 1 base, J lost 0 bases, and 5 bases stayed unmatched. The DNA for the CDR3 is TGTGCCAGCTCACCACGGGGACTAGCGGGGGTTCCCTCTGGGGCCAACGTCCTGACTTTC. Encoded protein: CASSPRGLAGVPSGANVLTF.

The chain combines TRBV19 with TRBJ1-1; the D is unclear. The germline CDR1 and CDR2 sequences are LNHDA and SQIVND (reference sequence). Trimming took 4 bases from V and 1 from J, leaving 13 bases between them. The CDR3 length is 15 residues. The CDR3 DNA reads TGTGCCAGTAGTACTCGGAGGTCCCAGAACACTGAAGCTTTCTTT. The encoded protein is CASSTRRSQNTEAFF.

In its sample, this clone was seen once. The chain recombines TRBV30 with TRBJ2-2; 8 positions agree with TRBD2. The ends lost 2 bases at V and 5 bases at J; junction bases unmatched: 7. This CDR3 comprises 15 residues. CDR1 and CDR2 (germline): GTSNPN, SVGIG (reference sequence). CDR3 residues: CAWSYRGGVTGELFF. The CDR3 nucleotides read TGTGCCTGGAGTTATCGGGGGGGCGTAACCGGGGAGCTGTTTTTT.

The chain links TRBV29-1 to TRBJ2-3, with 9 bases lining up with TRBD1. The germline gives CDR1 SQVTM, CDR2 ANQGSEA. The CDR3 has 13 amino acids. V trimming: 7 bases; J trimming: 1 base; junction bases outside the gene matches: 3. The CDR3 region is CSADRGGTDTQYF. The CDR3 DNA follows: TGCAGCGCTGACAGGGGGGGCACAGATACGCAGTATTTT.

This chain links TRBV5-1 with TRBJ2-5, with unresolved D. Trimming shortened V by 1 base and J by 1 base, and 17 bases separated the two germline ends. The CDR3 totals 17 residues. Germline-derived CDR1 and CDR2 are SGHRS and YFSETQ. The CDR3 protein is CASSLSAPRRPQETQYF. CDR3 nucleotides: TGCGCCAGCAGCTTGTCGGCCCCCCGGCGGCCCCAAGAGACCCAGTACTTC. The full variable domain, its missing parts supplied by reference TRBV5-1 and TRBJ2-5, is KAGVTQTPRYLIKTRGQQVTLSCSPISGHRSVSWYQQTPGQGLQFLFEYFSETQRNKGNFPGRFSGRQFSNSRSEMNVSTLELGDSALYLCASSLSAPRRPQETQYFGPGTRLLVL.

The chain has TRBV11-2 and TRBJ2-1; weak D call: TRBD2 (6 bases). V was cut by 7 bases and J by 10 bases, with 11 bases left in between. The germline CDR1 and CDR2 sequences are SGHAT and FQNNGV. The CDR3 runs 11 residues. CDR3 region: CASTQEGEQFF. CDR3 DNA sequence: TGTGCCAGCACCCAGGAGGGGGAGCAGTTCTTC.

The V gene is TRBV18, the J gene TRBJ1-1, with a weak D call TRBD1 (5 bases). V lost 3 bases and J lost 1, with 6 bases in between. CDR3 length: 13 residues. The germline CDR1 and CDR2 sequences are KGHSH and LQKENI. CDR3: CASSPDKNTEAFF. The CDR3 DNA reads as TGTGCCAGCTCACCGGACAAGAACACTGAAGCTTTCTTT.

The V gene is TRBV5-4, the J gene TRBJ2-1, with D possibly TRBD2 on 6 matching bases. The CDR3 has 16 residues. V was pared by 5 bases and J by 0 bases, with 15 bases between. Germline CDR1 reads SGHNT; CDR2 reads YYREEE (reference sequence). For the CDR3, the DNA is TGTGCCAGCAGTTATGGGACTCCGGGCTCCTACAATGAGCAGTTCTTC. Protein product: CASSYGTPGSYNEQFF.

The chain has TRBV6-5 and TRBJ2-1, with D uncertain. Germline assignment: CDR1 MNHEY and CDR2 SVGAGI. The CDR3 has 14 amino acids. Trimming pared 7 bases from V and 1 base from J, leaving 11 bases between. CDR3 DNA: TGTGCCAGCACCCGGAGTTGGTCCTACAATGAGCAGTTCTTC. Translated: CASTRSWSYNEQFF.

The rearrangement joins TRBV6-6 to TRBJ2-7; possible D gene TRBD1, 6 bases. Germline V gene data show CDR1 as MNHNY and CDR2 as SVGAGI (reference sequence). V shed 5 bases and J shed 7 bases, with 12 bases lying between them. The CDR3 extends over 12 amino acids. CDR3 amino acids: CASSHNQGEQYF. CDR3 DNA sequence: TGTGCCAGCAGTCATAATCAGGGGGAGCAGTACTTC.

The chain joins TRBV18 to TRBJ1-6; TRBD1 matches 7 bases. The junction had 3 bases not matched to a gene; V was cut back by 4 bases and J by 6 bases. The germline V gene has CDR1 KGHSH and CDR2 LQKENI. CDR3 length: 14 amino acids. The DNA of the CDR3 is TGTGCCAGCTCACGGACAGGCTTTAATTCACCCCTCCACTTT. Translated, it gives CASSRTGFNSPLHF.

The chain uses TRBV7-9 and TRBJ1-1; 8 bases line up with TRBD1. The V gene end was trimmed by 3 bases and the J gene end by 0 bases; junction bases not matched to a gene: 6. CDR1 is SEHNR and CDR2 is FQNEAQ in the germline V gene (reference sequence). The CDR3 length is 16 residues. CDR3 nucleotide sequence: TGTGCCAGCAGCTTCACAGGGGGGATAATGAACACTGAAGCTTTCTTT. It translates to CASSFTGGIMNTEAFF. Drawing the rest from reference TRBV7-9 and TRBJ1-1, the complete variable domain is DTGVSQNPRHKITKRGQNVTFRCDPISEHNRLYWYRQTLGQGPEFLTYFQNEAQLEKSRLLSDRFSAERPKGSFSTLEIQRTEQGDSAMYLCASSFTGGIMNTEAFFGQGTRLTVV.

J is TRBJ2-2 and V is TRBV10-3, with D maybe TRBD1 (6 bases). The V end lost 3 bases, the J end lost 3 bases, and 11 bases lay between the germline ends. Germline lookup yields CDR1 ENHRY and CDR2 SYGVKD. This CDR3 region has 15 residues. The CDR3 nucleotides read TGTGCCATCAGTGACGGTCAGGGGTACACCGGGGAGCTGTTTTTT. Translated: CAISDGQGYTGELFF.

This sequence joins TRBV27 and TRBJ1-2; D remains ambiguous. Germline V gene data show CDR1 as MNHEY and CDR2 as SMNVEV (reference sequence). The germline V and J ends were trimmed by 5 bases and 2 bases, with 6 bases remaining between them. The CDR3 totals 12 residues. CDR3 sequence reads: CASSVRNYGYTF. CDR3 coding DNA: TGTGCCAGCAGTGTCCGGAACTATGGCTACACCTTC.

The chain couples TRBV2 to TRBJ1-2, with 7 bases that match TRBD1. The germline gives CDR1 SNHLY, CDR2 FYNNEI. The V segment lost 5 bases and the J segment 3 bases; nucleotides outside the gene matches: 12. The CDR3 length is 16 residues. The chain's CDR3 is CASSQAQGLIYYGYTF. DNA of the CDR3: TGTGCCAGCAGTCAGGCACAGGGGCTAATTTACTATGGCTACACCTTC.

The chain couples TRBV4-3 to TRBJ2-7; a weak D match, TRBD1 (5 bases). Germline values: CDR1 LGHNA, CDR2 YSLEER. This CDR3 has 16 amino acids. Trimming took off 4 bases at V and 5 bases at J, with 21 bases between the two ends. CDR3 bases: TGCGCCAGCAGCCTGAAGACCCGGGCCATGGACAACGAGCAGTACTTC. This encodes CASSLKTRAMDNEQYF.